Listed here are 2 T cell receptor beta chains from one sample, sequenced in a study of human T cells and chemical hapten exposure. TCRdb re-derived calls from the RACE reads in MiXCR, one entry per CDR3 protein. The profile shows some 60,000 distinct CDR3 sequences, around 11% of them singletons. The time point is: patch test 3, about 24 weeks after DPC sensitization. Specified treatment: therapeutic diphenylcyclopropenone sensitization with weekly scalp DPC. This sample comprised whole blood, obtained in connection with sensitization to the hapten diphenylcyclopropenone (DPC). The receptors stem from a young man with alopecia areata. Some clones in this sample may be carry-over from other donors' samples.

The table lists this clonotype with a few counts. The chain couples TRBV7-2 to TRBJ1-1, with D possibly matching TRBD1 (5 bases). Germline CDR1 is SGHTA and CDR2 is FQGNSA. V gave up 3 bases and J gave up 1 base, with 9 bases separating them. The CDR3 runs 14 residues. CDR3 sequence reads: CASSFIQGNTEAFF. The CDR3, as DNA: TGTGCCAGCAGCTTTATTCAGGGGAACACTGAAGCTTTCTTT.

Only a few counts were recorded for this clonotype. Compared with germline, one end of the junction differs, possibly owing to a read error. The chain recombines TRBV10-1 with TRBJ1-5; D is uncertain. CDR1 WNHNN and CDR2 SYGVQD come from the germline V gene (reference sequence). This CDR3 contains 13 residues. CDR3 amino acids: CASSEFSDQPQHF. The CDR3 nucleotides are TGCGCCAGCAGTGAGTTTAGCGATCAGCCCCAGCATTTT.